The rows below give T cell receptor beta chains drawn from one sample of a study of T cell responses to AZD1222 COVID-19 vaccine. This table comes from immunoSEQ multiplex PCR, and its TCRdb copy is limited to in-frame clones, with some not included. Of roughly 120,000 clones listed, over 90% are singletons. The specimen was peripheral blood, collected on day 0 of AZD1222 vaccination. These receptors all stem from an adult in good health. CDR3s include the opening cysteine and the closing phenylalanine or tryptophan. A D gene is named only where the DNA matches it firmly. Clone size is stated in some rows and not others, as once, few, many or a class when expanded.

D: .
V: TRBV14
J: TRBJ2-7
size: .
length: 14
CDR3: CASSQGVSSYEQYF
DNA: TGTGCCAGCAGCCAAGGGGTCAGCTCCTACGAGCAGTACTTC

D: .
V: TRBV2
J: TRBJ1-4
size: .
length: 14
CDR3: CASSDGQFNEKLFF
DNA: TGTGCCAGCAGTGATGGACAGTTTAATGAAAAACTGTTTTTT

D: TRBD1
V: TRBV28
J: TRBJ1-2
size: .
length: 15
CDR3: CASSLRQGAYYGYTF
DNA: TGTGCCAGCAGTTTACGACAGGGGGCTTACTATGGCTACACCTTC

D: TRBD2
V: TRBV5-4
J: TRBJ2-3
size: .
length: 15
CDR3: CASSLAGGGTDTQYF
DNA: TGTGCCAGCAGCTTGGCGGGAGGAGGGACAGATACGCAGTATTTT

D: .
V: TRBV28
J: TRBJ1-1
size: .
length: 16
CDR3: CASSGGGGGMATEAFF
DNA: TGTGCCAGCAGTGGGGGTGGAGGAGGGATGGCCACTGAAGCTTTCTTT

D: .
V: TRBV28
J: TRBJ1-1
size: .
length: 14
CDR3: CASRVVGRDTEAFF
DNA: TGTGCCAGCCGGGTGGTTGGGAGGGACACTGAAGCTTTCTTT

D: .
V: TRBV9
J: TRBJ2-7
size: .
length: 14
CDR3: CASSVNELAGEQYF
DNA: TGTGCCAGCAGCGTAAACGAACTAGCAGGCGAGCAGTACTTC

D: .
V: TRBV24-1
J: TRBJ2-2
size: .
length: 16
CDR3: CATSDPDRLNTGELFF
DNA: TGTGCCACCAGTGATCCCGACAGGCTCAACACCGGGGAGCTGTTTTTT

D: .
V: TRBV6-5
J: TRBJ1-2
size: .
length: 15
CDR3: CASSSPGTGNYGYTF
DNA: TGTGCCAGCAGTTCCCCCGGGACGGGGAACTATGGCTACACCTTC

D: TRBD1
V: TRBV11-2
J: TRBJ2-6
size: .
length: 15
CDR3: CASRETGSGANVLTF
DNA: TGTGCCAGCAGGGAGACAGGGAGTGGGGCCAACGTCCTGACTTTC

D: .
V: TRBV2
J: TRBJ1-1
size: .
length: 11
CDR3: CASRRLGEAFF
DNA: TGTGCCAGCAGGCGGCTAGGGGAAGCTTTCTTT

D: TRBD2
V: TRBV30
J: TRBJ2-7
size: .
length: 16
CDR3: CAWSPHYKREDGEQYF
DNA: TGTGCCTGGAGTCCCCACTACAAGCGGGAGGACGGCGAGCAGTACTTC

D: .
V: TRBV2
J: TRBJ2-1
size: .
length: 12
CDR3: CATTSQYNEQFF
DNA: TGTGCCACAACTTCCCAATACAATGAGCAGTTCTTC

D: TRBD1
V: TRBV5-5
J: TRBJ2-7
size: .
length: 18
CDR3: CASRKGQGANSPLGEQYF
DNA: TGTGCCAGCAGGAAGGGACAGGGGGCCAACTCTCCCTTGGGCGAGCAGTACTTC

D: .
V: TRBV7-6
J: TRBJ1-2
size: .
length: 13
CDR3: CASSLEGHLGYTF
DNA: TGTGCCAGCAGCTTAGAGGGTCACCTTGGCTACACCTTC

D: .
V: TRBV5-1
J: TRBJ1-2
size: once
length: 14
CDR3: CASSLDTSRRGYTF
DNA: TGCGCCAGCAGCTTAGACACCTCTCGACGGGGCTACACCTTC

D: .
V: TRBV11-2
J: TRBJ1-1
size: .
length: 16
CDR3: CASSLRFGVMNTEAFF
DNA: TGTGCCAGCAGCTTAAGGTTTGGGGTTATGAACACTGAAGCTTTCTTT

D: .
V: TRBV7-8
J: TRBJ2-1
size: .
length: 13
CDR3: CASSLDFYNEQFF
DNA: TGTGCCAGCAGTTTGGACTTCTACAATGAGCAGTTCTTC

D: .
V: TRBV19
J: TRBJ1-1
size: once
length: 16
CDR3: CASSMLSDTLNTEAFF
DNA: TGTGCCAGTAGTATGTTATCGGACACCTTGAACACTGAAGCTTTCTTT

D: .
V: TRBV27
J: TRBJ2-5
size: .
length: 15
CDR3: CASRPGRRTQETQYF
DNA: TGTGCCAGCAGACCTGGGAGGCGGACCCAAGAGACCCAGTACTTC

D: .
V: TRBV18
J: TRBJ1-1
size: .
length: 15
CDR3: CASSPEARSRTEAFF
DNA: TGTGCCAGCTCACCAGAAGCTAGGTCGCGGACTGAAGCTTTCTTT

D: TRBD2
V: TRBV10-3
J: TRBJ2-1
size: once
length: 15
CDR3: CAISRTSGDSNEQFF
DNA: TGTGCCATCAGTCGGACTAGCGGGGACAGTAATGAGCAGTTCTTC

D: TRBD2
V: TRBV28
J: TRBJ2-1
size: .
length: 16
CDR3: CASTVIAGGPYNEQFF
DNA: TGTGCCAGCACCGTAATAGCGGGAGGGCCCTACAATGAGCAGTTCTTC

D: TRBD1
V: TRBV19
J: TRBJ1-5
size: .
length: 15
CDR3: CASRSGTGPVQPQHF
DNA: TGTGCCAGTAGATCCGGGACAGGGCCGGTACAGCCCCAGCATTTT

D: .
V: TRBV4-3
J: TRBJ1-3
size: .
length: 17
CDR3: CASSQDRARATGNTIYF
DNA: TGCGCCAGCAGCCAAGATAGGGCCAGGGCCACTGGAAACACCATATATTTT

D: TRBD1
V: TRBV11-2
J: TRBJ1-1
size: .
length: 11
CDR3: CASSPGGEAFF
DNA: TGTGCCAGCAGCCCAGGGGGTGAGGCTTTCTTT

D: TRBD2
V: TRBV5-5
J: TRBJ2-7
size: .
length: 19
CDR3: CASSATGGWTSGRNYEQYF
DNA: TGTGCCAGCAGCGCTACAGGGGGATGGACTAGCGGGAGGAATTACGAGCAGTACTTC

D: .
V: TRBV11-3
J: TRBJ1-2
size: .
length: 13
CDR3: CASSLVSTGALTF
DNA: TGTGCCAGCAGCTTAGTCTCTACGGGGGCCCTCACCTTC

D: TRBD2
V: TRBV12-3/TRBV12-4
J: TRBJ2-1
size: .
length: 13
CDR3: CASSPGLAGVPFF
DNA: TGTGCCAGCAGTCCCGGACTAGCGGGAGTGCCGTTCTTC

D: TRBD1
V: TRBV5-8
J: TRBJ1-5
size: .
length: 15
CDR3: CASSLDGTGVIPQHF
DNA: TGTGCCAGCAGCTTGGACGGGACAGGCGTCATTCCCCAGCATTTT

D: TRBD2
V: TRBV6-4
J: TRBJ2-3
size: .
length: 14
CDR3: CASSDGRDTDTQYF
DNA: TGTGCCAGCAGTGACGGGAGGGACACAGATACGCAGTATTTT

D: TRBD1
V: TRBV18
J: TRBJ2-2
size: .
length: 16
CDR3: CASSQSSGTETGELFF
DNA: TGTGCCAGCTCACAATCCTCAGGGACAGAAACCGGGGAGCTGTTTTTT

D: .
V: TRBV9
J: TRBJ2-1
size: .
length: 14
CDR3: CASQPGVTYNEQFF
DNA: TGTGCCAGCCAGCCTGGGGTAACCTACAATGAGCAGTTCTTC

D: TRBD1
V: TRBV28
J: TRBJ2-2
size: .
length: 16
CDR3: CASTPGRGLDTGELFF
DNA: TGTGCCAGCACCCCGGGCAGGGGGCTGGACACCGGGGAGCTGTTTTTT

D: .
V: TRBV15
J: TRBJ2-7
size: once
length: 15
CDR3: CATSRDSLTESGQYF
DNA: TGTGCCACCAGCAGAGATTCTTTGACGGAGTCTGGGCAGTACTTC

D: .
V: TRBV9
J: TRBJ1-2
size: .
length: 15
CDR3: CASSADITKGYGYTF
DNA: TGTGCCAGCAGCGCGGACATCACTAAGGGCTATGGCTACACCTTC

D: .
V: TRBV5-5
J: TRBJ1-4
size: .
length: 12
CDR3: CASMAGNEKLFF
DNA: TGTGCCAGCATGGCCGGAAATGAAAAACTGTTTTTT

D: .
V: TRBV7-9
J: TRBJ2-5
size: once
length: 13
CDR3: CASSLRVQETQYF
DNA: TGTGCCAGCAGCTTACGGGTTCAAGAGACCCAGTACTTC

D: TRBD2
V: TRBV2
J: TRBJ2-1
size: .
length: 17
CDR3: CASSELAAGQPYNEQFF
DNA: TGTGCCAGCAGTGAACTAGCGGCAGGGCAACCCTACAATGAGCAGTTCTTC

D: .
V: TRBV5-1
J: TRBJ1-1
size: .
length: 15
CDR3: CASHSNQGLGTEAFF
DNA: TGCGCCAGCCACAGTAATCAGGGCTTGGGGACTGAAGCTTTCTTT

D: TRBD1
V: TRBV6-2/TRBV6-3
J: TRBJ2-7
size: once
length: 15
CDR3: CASSSERDRTYEQYF
DNA: TGTGCCAGCAGTTCCGAACGGGACAGGACCTACGAGCAGTACTTC

D: .
V: TRBV2
J: TRBJ2-1
size: .
length: 17
CDR3: CASRSPTPSALRNEQFF
DNA: TGTGCCAGCAGGTCCCCTACTCCTAGCGCCCTAAGGAATGAGCAGTTCTTC

D: TRBD2
V: TRBV28
J: TRBJ2-3
size: .
length: 15
CDR3: CASMSLSGITDTQYF
DNA: TGTGCCAGTATGTCCCTTAGCGGGATCACAGATACGCAGTATTTT

D: .
V: TRBV7-2
J: TRBJ1-3
size: .
length: 13
CDR3: CASSTGAGNTIYF
DNA: TGTGCCAGCAGCACGGGAGCTGGAAACACCATATATTTT

D: .
V: TRBV25-1
J: TRBJ1-1
size: .
length: 13
CDR3: CASSSQSNTEAFF
DNA: TGTGCCAGCAGCTCCCAGAGTAACACTGAAGCTTTCTTT

D: TRBD2
V: TRBV7-8
J: TRBJ2-1
size: .
length: 16
CDR3: CASSLSTQRELIEQFF
DNA: TGTGCCAGCAGCTTATCTACCCAGCGGGAGTTGATTGAGCAGTTCTTC

D: TRBD2
V: TRBV3-1/TRBV3-2
J: TRBJ2-7
size: .
length: 16
CDR3: CASSQGLASGSDEQYF
DNA: TGTGCCAGCAGCCAAGGGTTGGCTAGCGGGTCAGACGAGCAGTACTTC

D: .
V: TRBV5-1
J: TRBJ1-1
size: once
length: 13
CDR3: CASSAQENTEAFF
DNA: TGCGCCAGCAGCGCACAGGAGAACACTGAAGCTTTCTTT

D: .
V: TRBV11-1
J: TRBJ1-1
size: .
length: 13
CDR3: CASSSQGTTEAFF
DNA: TGTGCCAGCAGCTCGCAGGGGACGACTGAAGCTTTCTTT

D: .
V: TRBV27
J: TRBJ1-4
size: .
length: 15
CDR3: CASSLLEGPDEKLFF
DNA: TGTGCCAGCAGTTTATTAGAGGGACCGGATGAAAAACTGTTTTTT

D: .
V: TRBV6-2/TRBV6-3
J: TRBJ2-7
size: few
length: 13
CDR3: CASSTDGIYEQYF
DNA: TGTGCCAGCAGTACGGACGGGATCTACGAGCAGTACTTC